The next 15 T cell receptor beta chains were all read from a single sample in a study of T cells in tuberculosis. Cells were sorted from thawed PBMC rested overnight and stained with GMM-loaded CD1B tetramer, viability dye and anti-CD3. CD1B tetramers were loaded with Rhodococcus equi-derived C32 glucose monomycolate. Assay used: immunoSEQ multiplex PCR; TCRdb lists only in-frame clones, some missing. The sample yields tens of thousands of clones, roughly 93% seen once. Specimen: CD1b-GMM tetramer-negative cells sorted from PBMCs. The receptors were sampled from an adult woman with latent tuberculosis.

In nucleotides, the CDR3 is TGTGCCAGCAGCTTGGACGGACAGGGGGCTAACTATGGCTACACCTTC. Encoded protein: CASSLDGQGANYGYTF. This chain links TRBV5-8 with TRBJ1-2, with 10 bases fitting TRBD1. CDR3 length: 16 residues. The V and J ends lost 0 bases and 0 bases, in that order; junction bases with no gene match: 2. Germline V CDR1 and CDR2: SGHTS, YDEGEE.

The V gene is TRBV14, the J gene TRBJ2-7, with D possibly being TRBD2 (6 bases). Between the trimmed V and J ends, which lost 4 bases and 0 bases, there was a span of 16 bases. Germline CDR1 SGHDN, CDR2 FVKESK. This CDR3 contains 16 residues. The DNA of the CDR3 is TGTGCCAGCAGCCCCACCTTGGGGGGTCTCTCCTACGAGCAGTACTTC. Residues: CASSPTLGGLSYEQYF.

The CDR3 bases are TGTGCCAGCAGCTTAAGATCCGGAGACCAAGCTACACGCACAGATACGCAGTATTTT. Residues: CASSLRSGDQATRTDTQYF. The rearrangement uses TRBV7-8 and TRBJ2-3; D call uncertain. From germline, CDR1 is SGHVS and CDR2 FQNEAQ. The CDR3 has 19 residues. Deletions cut 2 bases from V and 1 base from J, with 22 bases between.

This chain connects TRBV6-1 to TRBJ2-5; possible D gene TRBD2, 6 bases. The length of the CDR3 is 12 residues. The V end was cut by 11 bases, the J end by 3 bases, with 13 bases between. The V gene's germline CDR1 is MNHNS and CDR2 SASEGT. The CDR3 DNA sequence: TGTGCCGTAAAGACTAGAAAAGAGACCCAGTACTTC. Its translation is CAVKTRKETQYF.

V is TRBV7-3 and J is TRBJ1-1; TRBD1 might be the D (6 bases). V was shortened by 2 bases and J by 3 bases, with 10 bases between the two germline ends. The CDR3 runs to 14 residues. The germline gives CDR1 SGHTA, CDR2 FQGTGA. The DNA for the CDR3 is TGTGCCAGCAGCTTAGATGGGGGCGACACTGAAGCTTTCTTT. Translation gives CASSLDGGDTEAFF.

CDR3 residues: CASSVGRGGFNEQFF. The CDR3 DNA is TGTGCCAGCAGCGTAGGTCGGGGGGGGTTCAATGAGCAGTTCTTC. V is TRBV9 and J is TRBJ2-1; 8 bases are a match to TRBD2. Germline values: CDR1 SGDLS, CDR2 YYNGEE. The CDR3 totals 15 residues. Trimming cost V 0 bases and J 6 bases; bases outside gene matches: 5.

The chain combines TRBV27 with TRBJ2-3; 9 nucleotides agree with TRBD1. The CDR3 covers 14 residues. Germline CDR1 reads MNHEY; CDR2 reads SMNVEV (reference sequence). J was trimmed by 1 base and V by 6 bases; bases with no gene match: 2. The CDR3 here is CASRRTGGTDTQYF. Here the CDR3 DNA reads TGTGCCAGCAGAAGGACAGGGGGCACAGATACGCAGTATTTT.

This clone was recorded only once. The rearrangement joins TRBV7-6 to TRBJ1-2; 7 nucleotides align to TRBD1. V was clipped by 6 bases and J by 4 bases; unmatched bases: 11. This CDR3 region has 15 residues. The germline V gene encodes CDR1 SGHVS and CDR2 FNYEAQ. The CDR3 protein is CASSFVRQGFYGYTF. The CDR3 DNA reads TGTGCCAGCAGTTTCGTCAGACAGGGTTTCTATGGCTACACCTTC.

About this clone itself: At one end the junction does not follow the germline gene, possibly because of a read error. The V call is TRBV7-7, the J call TRBJ2-5; 8 nucleotides align to TRBD1. Germline V gene data show CDR1 as SSHAT and CDR2 as FNYEAQ (reference sequence). The CDR3 extends over 15 amino acids. CDR3 nucleotides: TGTGCTAGCAGCCCCGGACAGGGACAAATGGAGACCCAGTACTTC. Amino acids: CASSPGQGQMETQYF.

The chain joins TRBV28 to TRBJ1-1, with no clear D. Trimming cost V 4 bases and J 1 base, with 7 bases left between them. Per germline, CDR1 MDHEN and CDR2 SYDVKM. This CDR3 has 13 amino acids. CDR3 residues: CASSSYANTEAFF. In nucleotides, the CDR3 is TGTGCCAGCAGTTCCTACGCGAACACTGAAGCTTTCTTT. The full variable domain, with the rest looked up from reference TRBV28 and TRBJ1-1, is DVKVTQSSRYLVKRTGEKVFLECVQDMDHENMFWYRQDPGLGLRLIYFSYDVKMKEKGDIPEGYSVSREKKERFSLILESASTNQTSMYLCASSSYANTEAFFGQGTRLTVV.

V usage is TRBV6-5 and J usage is TRBJ2-3; D possibly corresponds to TRBD2 (5 bases). This CDR3 contains 14 residues. Looked up from germline, CDR1 is MNHEY and CDR2 is SVGAGI. With 7 bases removed from V and 4 bases from J, the gap between germline ends came to 15 bases. CDR3 bases: TGTGCCAGCACCCAACTAGTTTCCCCAGATACGCAGTATTTT. It translates to CASTQLVSPDTQYF.

The sample holds one count of this clone. This chain uses TRBV6-5 with TRBJ2-5; 8 nucleotides match TRBD1. The CDR3 is made up of 16 amino acids. J lost 4 bases, V lost 4 bases, and 11 bases had no gene match. Germline CDR1 MNHEY, CDR2 SVGAGI. The CDR3 protein is CASSLPLRGRGETQYF. The DNA for the CDR3 is TGTGCCAGCAGTTTACCCCTCAGGGGGCGCGGAGAGACCCAGTACTTC.

This clone was picked up one time. V is TRBV4-1 and J is TRBJ1-2; D gene unclear. In germline, CDR1 is MGHRA, CDR2 YSYEKL. V was shortened by 0 bases and J by 8 bases, with 13 bases between the two germline ends. This CDR3 is built from 14 residues. The CDR3 DNA sequence: TGCGCCAGCAGCCAAGATACAGTCCCTCAAGGCTACACCTTC. Encoded protein: CASSQDTVPQGYTF.

The chain joins TRBV5-6 to TRBJ1-6; D uncertain. The CDR3 extends over 16 amino acids. The germline V and J ends were trimmed by 1 base and 6 bases, with 14 bases remaining between them. CDR1 is SGHDT and CDR2 is YYEEEE in the germline V gene. CDR3 residues: CASSLSVRGRNSPLHF. The CDR3 bases are TGTGCCAGCAGCTTGTCTGTCAGAGGCCGTAATTCACCCCTCCACTTT.

The chain couples TRBV2 to TRBJ1-5; possibly TRBD1 for D (5 bases). CDR3 length: 16 amino acids. V was cut by 3 bases and J by 7 bases, with 19 bases left in between. CDR1 is SNHLY, CDR2 FYNNEI, per germline. DNA for the CDR3: TGTGCCAGCAGTGAGTCTTGGGCCAGGGAGGACCAGCCCCAGCATTTT. Translating it yields CASSESWAREDQPQHF.